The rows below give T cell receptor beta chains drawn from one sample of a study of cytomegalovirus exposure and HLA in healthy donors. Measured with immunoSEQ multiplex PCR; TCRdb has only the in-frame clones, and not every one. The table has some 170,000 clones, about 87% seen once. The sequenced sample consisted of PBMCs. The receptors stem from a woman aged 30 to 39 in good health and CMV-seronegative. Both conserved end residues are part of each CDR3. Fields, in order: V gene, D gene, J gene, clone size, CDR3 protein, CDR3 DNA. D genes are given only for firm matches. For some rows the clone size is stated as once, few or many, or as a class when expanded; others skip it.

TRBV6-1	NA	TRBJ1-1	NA	CASSALTVLNTEAFF	TGTGCCAGCAGTGCTTTGACAGTCCTGAACACTGAAGCTTTCTTT
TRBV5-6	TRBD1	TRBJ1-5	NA	CASSLGPRGQVGNQPQHF	TGTGCCAGCAGCTTGGGTCCCAGGGGGCAGGTTGGCAATCAGCCCCAGCATTTT
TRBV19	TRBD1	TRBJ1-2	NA	CASSFGTGKGYTF	TGTGCCAGTTCCTTTGGGACAGGGAAGGGCTACACCTTC
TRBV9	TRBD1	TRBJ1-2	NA	CASSVGQGHEGYTF	TGTGCCAGCAGCGTAGGACAGGGACATGAGGGCTACACCTTC
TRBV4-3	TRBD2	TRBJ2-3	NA	CASSQEGTSGGAWDTQYF	TGCGCCAGCAGCCAAGAAGGGACTAGCGGGGGGGCCTGGGATACGCAGTATTTT
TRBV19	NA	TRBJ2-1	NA	CASSAASYNEQFF	TGTGCCAGTAGTGCAGCGTCTTACAATGAGCAGTTCTTC
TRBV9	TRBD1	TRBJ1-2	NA	CASTQGGTGGTYTF	TGTGCCAGCACCCAAGGTGGGACAGGGGGTACCTACACCTTC
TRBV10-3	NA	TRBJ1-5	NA	CATTSGHTDSNQPQHF	TGTGCCACCACTTCGGGACACACAGATAGCAATCAGCCCCAGCATTTT
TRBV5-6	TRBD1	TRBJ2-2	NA	CASSETTGGFTGELFF	TGTGCCAGCAGCGAGACGACAGGGGGTTTTACCGGGGAGCTGTTTTTT
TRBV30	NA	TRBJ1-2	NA	CAWIPGQGSFYGYTF	TGTGCCTGGATCCCCGGGCAGGGATCGTTCTATGGCTACACCTTC
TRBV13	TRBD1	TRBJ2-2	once	CATPGGQTSTGELFF	TGTGCCACCCCTGGGGGACAGACATCCACCGGGGAGCTGTTTTTT
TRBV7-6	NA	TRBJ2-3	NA	CASSLGAGSSTDTQYF	TGTGCCAGCAGCTTAGGGGCAGGGTCTAGCACAGATACGCAGTATTTT
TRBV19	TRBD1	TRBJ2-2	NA	CASSTRGGVRTGELFF	TGTGCCAGTAGTACTCGAGGGGGCGTGAGGACCGGGGAGCTGTTTTTT
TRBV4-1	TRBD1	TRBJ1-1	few	CASSLGQGAQTEAFF	TGCGCCAGCAGCCTGGGACAGGGGGCGCAAACTGAAGCTTTCTTT
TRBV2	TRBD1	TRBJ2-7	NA	CASSRDRVAYEQYF	TGTGCCAGCAGCCGGGACAGGGTCGCCTACGAGCAGTACTTC
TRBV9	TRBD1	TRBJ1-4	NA	CASSGRDRVEKLFF	TGTGCCAGCAGCGGGAGAGACAGGGTTGAAAAACTGTTTTTT
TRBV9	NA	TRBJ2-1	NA	CASSVGGSLSGEQFF	TGTGCCAGCAGCGTAGGAGGGAGTCTATCGGGTGAGCAGTTCTTC
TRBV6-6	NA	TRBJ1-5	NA	CASSYPTVTQPQHF	TGTGCCAGCAGTTACCCGACTGTAACTCAGCCCCAGCATTTT
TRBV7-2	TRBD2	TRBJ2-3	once	CASSSWLAGSDTQYF	TGTGCCAGCAGCTCCTGGCTAGCGGGATCAGATACGCAGTATTTT
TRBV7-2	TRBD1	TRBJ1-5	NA	CASSFSLRQGFNQPQHF	TGTGCCAGCAGCTTTTCCCTGCGACAGGGTTTCAATCAGCCCCAGCATTTT
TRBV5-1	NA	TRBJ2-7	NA	CASSLENLGDQEYF	TGCGCCAGCAGCTTGGAAAACCTCGGCGACCAGGAGTACTTC
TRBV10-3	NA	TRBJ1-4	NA	CAISEQGTNEKLFF	TGTGCCATCAGTGAGCAGGGTACTAATGAAAAACTGTTTTTT
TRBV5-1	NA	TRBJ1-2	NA	CASSLGQANYGYTF	TGCGCCAGCAGCTTGGGACAAGCTAACTATGGCTACACCTTC
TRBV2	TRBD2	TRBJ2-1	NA	CASSARTSVNEQFF	TGTGCCAGCAGTGCCAGGACTAGCGTCAATGAGCAGTTCTTC
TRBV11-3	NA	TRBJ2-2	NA	CASSGGGITGELFF	TGTGCCAGCAGCGGGGGAGGTATAACCGGGGAGCTGTTTTTT
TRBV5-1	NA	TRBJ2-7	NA	CASSRAQHYEQYF	TGCGCCAGTTCCAGGGCTCAGCACTACGAGCAGTACTTC
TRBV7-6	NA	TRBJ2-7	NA	CASSLESWGKGSYEQYF	TGTGCCAGCAGCTTAGAATCGTGGGGAAAGGGGTCCTACGAGCAGTACTTC
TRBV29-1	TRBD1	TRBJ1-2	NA	CSVGQGNYGYTF	TGCAGCGTTGGACAGGGAAACTATGGCTACACCTTC
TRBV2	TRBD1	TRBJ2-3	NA	CASSPTSGTGATQYF	TGTGCCAGCAGCCCAACCTCCGGGACAGGGGCGACGCAGTATTTT
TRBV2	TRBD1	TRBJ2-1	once	CASSPGTGGAGFF	TGTGCCAGCAGTCCCGGGACAGGGGGCGCAGGATTCTTC
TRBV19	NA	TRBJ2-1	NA	CASNYYRGEQFF	TGTGCCAGTAACTATTACCGGGGTGAGCAGTTCTTC
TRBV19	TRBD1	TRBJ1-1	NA	CASRDRDTEAFF	TGTGCCAGTAGAGACAGGGACACTGAAGCTTTCTTT
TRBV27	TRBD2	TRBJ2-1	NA	CASSGGGSSYNEQFF	TGTGCCAGCAGTGGGGGGGGGTCCTCCTACAATGAGCAGTTCTTC
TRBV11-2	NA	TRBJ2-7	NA	CATRYEQYF	TGTGCCACTCGCTACGAGCAGTACTTC
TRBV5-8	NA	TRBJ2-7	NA	CATQAGTREYEQYF	TGTGCCACACAGGCCGGGACAAGGGAATACGAGCAGTACTTC
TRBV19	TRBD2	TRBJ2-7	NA	CASSMLAGGTGILYEQYF	TGTGCCAGTAGTATGCTAGCGGGGGGTACCGGAATTCTCTACGAGCAGTACTTC
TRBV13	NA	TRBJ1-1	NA	CASSQLTANTEAFF	TGTGCCAGCAGCCAGTTAACAGCGAACACTGAAGCTTTCTTT
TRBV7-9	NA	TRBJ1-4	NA	CASSLVGGGNEKLFF	TGTGCCAGCAGCTTAGTTGGGGGAGGGAACGAAAAACTGTTTTTT
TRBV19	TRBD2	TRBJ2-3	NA	CASSIASGGPDTQYF	TGTGCCAGTAGTATAGCTAGCGGGGGTCCAGATACGCAGTATTTT
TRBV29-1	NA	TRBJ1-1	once	CSVKAGNMNTEAFF	TGCAGCGTAAAAGCAGGGAACATGAACACTGAAGCTTTCTTT
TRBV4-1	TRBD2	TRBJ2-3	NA	CASSPSGGVGDTQYF	TGCGCCAGCAGCCCATCGGGGGGGGTTGGAGATACGCAGTATTTT
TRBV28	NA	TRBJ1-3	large	CASSLWGASGNTIYF	TGTGCCAGCAGTTTATGGGGGGCGTCGGGCAACACCATATATTTT
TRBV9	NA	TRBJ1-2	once	CASSALTTIYGYTF	TGTGCCAGCAGCGCCCTGACCACTATTTATGGCTACACCTTC
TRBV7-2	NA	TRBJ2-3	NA	CASSSYRARGAQYF	TGTGCCAGCAGCTCTTATCGGGCCAGGGGGGCGCAGTATTTT
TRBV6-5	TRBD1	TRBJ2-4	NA	CASSPGQGFIQYF	TGTGCCAGCAGCCCGGGACAGGGCTTCATTCAGTACTTC
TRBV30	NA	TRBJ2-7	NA	CAGRDNSYEQYF	TGTGCCGGCCGGGACAACTCCTACGAGCAGTACTTC